This TCR beta chain derives from a study of blood T cell repertoires in COVID-19. With V trimmed by 1 base and J by 4 bases, 7 bases remained unmatched. CDR3 length: 16 amino acids. Germline-derived CDR1 and CDR2 are SGHTA and FQGTGA. Per the original data handling: Estimation of nucleated cell counts relied on the amplification of reference gene primers. TCRdb's copy holds only in-frame clones and misses some; the assay was immunoSEQ multiplex PCR. D and trimming were read from the DNA, whereas the V and J calls and clone size are those reported in that table. The table has some 150,000 clones, more than 80% seen once.

Sequenced sample: peripheral blood. The V gene is TRBV7-3, the J gene TRBJ2-1; 7 bases match TRBD2. The receptor was isolated from a human donor in a cohort sampled during active COVID-19. The CDR3 coding sequence is TGTGCCAGCAGCTTAAGGGCGGGAGATTCGTACAATGAGCAGTTCTTC. It translates to CASSLRAGDSYNEQFF.